This paragraph reports one T cell receptor (beta chain). The data belong to a study of technical replicates of blood from several donors. CDR3 length: 16 residues. V lost 11 bases to trimming and J lost 5 bases; unmatched junction nucleotides: 17. CDR1 is SGHTA and CDR2 is FQGNSA in the germline V gene. TCRdb keeps only in-frame clones here, not all; method: immunoSEQ multiplex PCR. The sample has tens of thousands of clones, approximately 89% seen once. The rearrangement joins TRBV7-2 to TRBJ2-3; 9 bases line up with TRBD2. This receptor was taken from a human donor in good health. Some clones in this sample may be carry-over from other donors' samples. The sequencing input was PBMCs. The CDR3 here is CASQRRAGGRVDTQYF. The CDR3 bases are TGTGCCTCCCAAAGGCGGGCGGGAGGGCGAGTAGATACGCAGTATTTT. Supplemented by reference TRBV7-2 and TRBJ2-3, the full variable domain reads GAGVSQSPSNKVTEKGKDVELRCDPISGHTALYWYRQSLGQGLEFLIYFQGNSAPDKSGLPSDRFSAERTGGSVSTLTIQRTQQEDSAVYLCASQRRAGGRVDTQYFGPGTRLTVL.